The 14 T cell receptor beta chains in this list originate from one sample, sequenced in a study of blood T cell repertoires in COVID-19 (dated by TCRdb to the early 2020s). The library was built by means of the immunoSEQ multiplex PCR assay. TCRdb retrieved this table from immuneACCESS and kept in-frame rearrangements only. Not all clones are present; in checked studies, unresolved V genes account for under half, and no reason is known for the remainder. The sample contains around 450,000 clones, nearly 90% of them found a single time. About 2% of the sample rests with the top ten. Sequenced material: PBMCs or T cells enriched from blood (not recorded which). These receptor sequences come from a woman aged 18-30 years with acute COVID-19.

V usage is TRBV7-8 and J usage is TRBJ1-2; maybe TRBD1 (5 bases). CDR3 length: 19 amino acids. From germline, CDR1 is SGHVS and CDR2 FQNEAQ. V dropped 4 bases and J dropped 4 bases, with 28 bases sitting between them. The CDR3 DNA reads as TGTGCCAGCAGCTCCAAGCCGTCGTCAGGGAGGAGGAGTAGCTATGGCTACACCTTC. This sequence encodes CASSSKPSSGRRSSYGYTF.

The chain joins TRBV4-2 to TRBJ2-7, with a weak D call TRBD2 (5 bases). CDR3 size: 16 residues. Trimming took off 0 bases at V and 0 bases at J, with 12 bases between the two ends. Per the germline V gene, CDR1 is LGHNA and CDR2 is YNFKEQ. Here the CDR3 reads CASSQDARGDSYEQYF. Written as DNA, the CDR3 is TGTGCCAGCAGCCAAGATGCCCGGGGAGACTCCTACGAGCAGTACTTC.

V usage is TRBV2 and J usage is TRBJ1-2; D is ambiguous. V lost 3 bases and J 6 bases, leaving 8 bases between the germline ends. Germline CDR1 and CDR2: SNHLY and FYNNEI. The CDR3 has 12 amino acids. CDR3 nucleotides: TGTGCCAGCAGTGAGGTACTCGATGGCTACACCTTC. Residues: CASSEVLDGYTF.

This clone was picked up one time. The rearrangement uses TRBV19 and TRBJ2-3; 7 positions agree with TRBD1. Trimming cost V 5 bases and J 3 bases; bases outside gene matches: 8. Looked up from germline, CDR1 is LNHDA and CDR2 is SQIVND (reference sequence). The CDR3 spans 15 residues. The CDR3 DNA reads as TGTGCCAGTAGTCTCGACAGGGATAGGACAGATACGCAGTATTTT. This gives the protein CASSLDRDRTDTQYF.

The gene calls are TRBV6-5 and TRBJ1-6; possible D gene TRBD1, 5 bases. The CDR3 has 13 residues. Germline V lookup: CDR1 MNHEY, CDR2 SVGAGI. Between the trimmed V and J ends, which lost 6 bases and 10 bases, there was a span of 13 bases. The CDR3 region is CASRPWGDSPLHF. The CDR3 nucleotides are TGTGCCAGCAGGCCGTGGGGGGACTCACCCCTCCACTTT.

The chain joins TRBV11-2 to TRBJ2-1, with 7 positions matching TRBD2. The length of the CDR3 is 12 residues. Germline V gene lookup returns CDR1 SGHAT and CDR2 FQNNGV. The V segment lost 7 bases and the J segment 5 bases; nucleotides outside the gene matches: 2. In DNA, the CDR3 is TGTGCCAGCACCGGGACTAACAATGAGCAGTTCTTC. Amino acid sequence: CASTGTNNEQFF.

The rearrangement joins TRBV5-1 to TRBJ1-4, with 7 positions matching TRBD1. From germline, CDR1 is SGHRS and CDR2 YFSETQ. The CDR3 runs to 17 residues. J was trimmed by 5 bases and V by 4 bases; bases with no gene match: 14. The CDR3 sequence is CASSRYPTRDRNEKLFF. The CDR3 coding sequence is TGCGCCAGCAGCCGCTACCCGACCCGGGACAGAAATGAAAAACTGTTTTTT.

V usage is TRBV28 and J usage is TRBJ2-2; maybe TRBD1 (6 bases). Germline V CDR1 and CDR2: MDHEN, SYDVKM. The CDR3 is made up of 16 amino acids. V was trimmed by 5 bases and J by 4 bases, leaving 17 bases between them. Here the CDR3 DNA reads TGTGCCAGCAGTCCCTGGGCGAGGGGGAGCACCGGGGAGCTGTTTTTT. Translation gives CASSPWARGSTGELFF.

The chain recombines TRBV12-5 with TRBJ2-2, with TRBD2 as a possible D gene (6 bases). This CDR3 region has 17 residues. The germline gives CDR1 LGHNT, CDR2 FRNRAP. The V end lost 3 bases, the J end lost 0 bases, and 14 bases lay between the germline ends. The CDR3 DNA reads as TGTGCTAGTGGTTTTTCCCGGGGGTACGCGAACACCGGGGAGCTGTTTTTT. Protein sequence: CASGFSRGYANTGELFF.

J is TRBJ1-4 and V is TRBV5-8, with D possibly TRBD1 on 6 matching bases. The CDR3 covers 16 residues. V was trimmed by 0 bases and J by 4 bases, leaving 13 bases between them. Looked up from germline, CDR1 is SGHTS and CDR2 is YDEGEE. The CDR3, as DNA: TGTGCCAGCAGCTTGGTAGGGCAGGGGTTTAATGAAAAACTGTTTTTT. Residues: CASSLVGQGFNEKLFF.

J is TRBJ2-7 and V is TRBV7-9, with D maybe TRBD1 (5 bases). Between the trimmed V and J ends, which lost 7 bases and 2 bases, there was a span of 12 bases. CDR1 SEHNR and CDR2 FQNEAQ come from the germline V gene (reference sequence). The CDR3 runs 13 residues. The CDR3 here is CASTGRVTYEQYF. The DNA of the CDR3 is TGTGCCAGCACCGGCAGGGTTACCTACGAGCAGTACTTC.

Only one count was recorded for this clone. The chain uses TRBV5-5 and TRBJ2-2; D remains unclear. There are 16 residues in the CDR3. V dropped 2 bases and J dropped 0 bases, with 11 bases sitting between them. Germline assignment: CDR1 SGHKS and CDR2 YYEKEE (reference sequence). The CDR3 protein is CASSLGVLANTGELFF. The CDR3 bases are TGTGCCAGCAGCTTAGGAGTACTCGCGAACACCGGGGAGCTGTTTTTT.

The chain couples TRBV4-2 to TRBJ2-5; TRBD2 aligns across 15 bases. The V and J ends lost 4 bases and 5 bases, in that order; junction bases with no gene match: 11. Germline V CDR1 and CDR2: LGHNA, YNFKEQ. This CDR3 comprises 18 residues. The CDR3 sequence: CASSPGLAGGRVSETQYF. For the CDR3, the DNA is TGTGCCAGCAGCCCGGGACTAGCGGGGGGCCGGGTATCGGAGACCCAGTACTTC.

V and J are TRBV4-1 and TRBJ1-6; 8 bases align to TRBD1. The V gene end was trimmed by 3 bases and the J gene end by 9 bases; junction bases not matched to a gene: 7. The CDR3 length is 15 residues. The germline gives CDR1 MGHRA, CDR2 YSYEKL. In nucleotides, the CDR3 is TGCGCCAGCAGCCACCGGACAGGGCCGGGTTCACCCCTCCACTTT. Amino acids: CASSHRTGPGSPLHF.